These 14 T cell receptor beta chains were all obtained from the same sample, sequenced in a study of T cell changes during pregnancy in multiple sclerosis. Assay used: immunoSEQ multiplex PCR; TCRdb lists only in-frame clones, some missing. Here the sample spans about 64,000 clones, 90% to 97% being singletons. The input for sequencing was CD8+ T cells from peripheral blood mononuclear cells, taken after pregnancy. The receptor set was obtained from a female donor with multiple sclerosis, enrolled in a pregnancy study.

This clone has only one observation. The V and J genes are TRBV9 and TRBJ2-7; possibly TRBD2 for D (6 bases). This CDR3 has 15 residues. V dropped 4 bases and J dropped 5 bases, with 19 bases sitting between them. Germline CDR1 reads SGDLS; CDR2 reads YYNGEE. CDR3 nucleotides: TGTGCCAGCAGCCCCCACGTTGACGGGAGCAACGAGCAGTACTTC. This codes for CASSPHVDGSNEQYF.

The gene calls are TRBV6-5 and TRBJ2-1; 11 bases are a match to TRBD2. There are 15 residues in the CDR3. Per germline, CDR1 MNHEY and CDR2 SVGAGI. V gave up 4 bases and J gave up 4 bases; unmatched junction bases: 3. In DNA, the CDR3 is TGTGCCAGCAGTTCGGCTAGCGGGGGGTACAATGAGCAGTTCTTC. Encoded protein: CASSSASGGYNEQFF.

This clone was observed once. The V gene is TRBV19, the J gene TRBJ2-3; 8 bases are shared with TRBD1. Per germline, CDR1 LNHDA and CDR2 SQIVND (reference sequence). This CDR3 region has 13 residues. The ends lost 5 bases at V and 6 bases at J; junction bases unmatched: 4. The CDR3: CASSSRGRDTQYF. The CDR3 DNA sequence: TGTGCCAGTAGTTCCAGGGGGCGGGATACGCAGTATTTT.

This clone was detected only once. This rearrangement joins TRBV5-1 to TRBJ2-7, with 9 nucleotides matching TRBD1. J lost 6 bases, V lost 4 bases, and 8 bases had no gene match. Germline V gene data show CDR1 as SGHRS and CDR2 as YFSETQ. This CDR3 contains 14 residues. CDR3 loop: CASSLRDRAAEQYF. The CDR3 nucleotides are TGCGCCAGCAGCCTCCGGGACAGGGCTGCCGAGCAGTACTTC. Based on the CDR3 plus reference TRBV5-1 and TRBJ2-7, the full variable domain is KAGVTQTPRYLIKTRGQQVTLSCSPISGHRSVSWYQQTPGQGLQFLFEYFSETQRNKGNFPGRFSGRQFSNSRSEMNVSTLELGDSALYLCASSLRDRAAEQYFGPGTRLTVT.

The chain uses TRBV19 and TRBJ2-7; 7 nucleotides agree with TRBD2. CDR1 and CDR2 (germline): LNHDA, SQIVND (reference sequence). J was trimmed by 3 bases and V by 3 bases; bases with no gene match: 5. There are 14 residues in the CDR3. DNA for the CDR3: TGTGCCAGTAGTATCCAACCGGGGGGCTACGAGCAGTACTTC. It specifies CASSIQPGGYEQYF.

The chain has TRBV11-3 and TRBJ2-7, with a possible D match to TRBD1 (6 bases). Germline loops: CDR1 SGHNT, CDR2 YENEEA. The V end was cut by 4 bases, the J end by 4 bases, with 14 bases between. The CDR3 is 14 amino acids. The CDR3 loop reads CASSSAGQSYEQYF. CDR3 sequence (DNA): TGTGCCAGCAGCTCCGCCGGACAGTCTTACGAGCAGTACTTC.

The CDR3 sequence is CASSYAEGSNEQFF. The CDR3 DNA reads TGTGCCAGCAGTTACGCGGAGGGGAGCAATGAGCAGTTCTTC. The chain carries TRBV6-6 and TRBJ2-1; maybe TRBD2 (6 bases). The germline CDR1 and CDR2 sequences are MNHNY and SVGAGI (reference sequence). The germline V and J ends were trimmed by 2 bases and 6 bases, with 11 bases remaining between them. The CDR3 has 14 residues.

This chain connects TRBV4-3 to TRBJ2-7; D not resolved. Germline loops: CDR1 LGHNA, CDR2 YSLEER. Between the trimmed V and J ends, which lost 1 base and 3 bases, there was a span of 13 bases. This CDR3 has 15 residues. Here the CDR3 reads CASSQGDSPNYEQYF. The CDR3 DNA is TGCGCCAGCAGCCAAGGAGATAGTCCGAACTACGAGCAGTACTTC.

The chain joins TRBV9 to TRBJ2-1, with 7 bases aligning to TRBD2. Germline CDR1 and CDR2: SGDLS and YYNGEE. The CDR3 is 15 amino acids. With V trimmed by 5 bases and J by 5 bases, 10 bases remained unmatched. CDR3 bases: TGTGCCAGCAGGGGGGAGGGAGGGCCCGACAATGAGCAGTTCTTC. This codes for CASRGEGGPDNEQFF.

The CDR3 spells CASNGGSDTDEQYF. For the CDR3, the DNA is TGTGCCAGCAACGGGGGTAGCGATACAGACGAGCAGTACTTC. The chain joins TRBV9 to TRBJ2-7, with D tentatively TRBD2 (6 bases). CDR1 and CDR2 from the germline V gene are SGDLS and YYNGEE. Trimming took 6 bases from V and 5 from J, leaving 18 bases between them. CDR3 length: 14 amino acids.

This chain connects TRBV9 to TRBJ2-6; D unresolved. V was trimmed by 2 bases and J by 0 bases, leaving 6 bases between them. The CDR3 extends over 15 amino acids. Germline values: CDR1 SGDLS, CDR2 YYNGEE. The DNA of the CDR3 is TGTGCCAGCAGCGTTGGAGTCTCTGGGGCCAACGTCCTGACTTTC. Residues: CASSVGVSGANVLTF.

The chain is built from TRBV7-3 and TRBJ2-1; 14 nucleotides match TRBD2. J lost 7 bases, V lost 3 bases, and 5 bases had no gene match. The germline CDR1 and CDR2 sequences are SGHTA and FQGTGA. The CDR3 runs to 16 residues. CDR3 residues: CASSFSGTSGSNEQFF. In DNA, the CDR3 is TGTGCCAGCAGCTTTTCCGGGACTAGCGGGAGTAATGAGCAGTTCTTC.

The chain recombines TRBV6-1 with TRBJ2-5; a possible D gene is TRBD2 (5 bases). With 2 bases removed from V and 3 bases from J, the gap between germline ends came to 10 bases. There are 14 residues in the CDR3. CDR1 and CDR2 (germline): MNHNS, SASEGT. The CDR3 DNA reads as TGTGCCAGCAGTGAAAGGACTGCCAAAGAGACCCAGTACTTC. Translated: CASSERTAKETQYF.

The genes are TRBV13 and TRBJ2-7, with D possibly being TRBD2 (5 bases). The V gene's germline CDR1 is PRHDT and CDR2 FYEKMQ (reference sequence). V was cut by 3 bases and J by 6 bases, with 12 bases left in between. CDR3 length: 13 amino acids. The CDR3 DNA follows: TGTGCCAGCAGCTTCGGGCGGGTCTCCGAGCAGTACTTC. Amino acid sequence: CASSFGRVSEQYF.